A selection of T cell receptor beta chains follows, all from one sample in a study of T cell repertoires in cytomegalovirus infection. From the reads, TCRdb called clonotypes with MiXCR, one entry per CDR3 protein. The sample contains almost 300,000 distinct CDR3 sequences, 9.6% of which appear only once. Sequencing was performed on PBMCs. These receptors originate from a human donor in good health (CMV status not recorded). Some clones in this sample may be carry-over from other donors' samples. CDR3s include the opening cysteine and the closing phenylalanine or tryptophan. Fields, in order: V gene, clone size, D gene, J gene, CDR3 protein, CDR3 DNA. A D gene is named only where the DNA matches it firmly. Clone size is given for some rows only: seen once, a few or many times, or a class if the clone is expanded.

>TRBV29-1|many|.|TRBJ2-7
CSVGSYEQYF
TGCAGCGTGGGGTCCTACGAGCAGTACTTC
>TRBV28|.|TRBD1|TRBJ2-2
CASRPDRDTGELFF
TGTGCCAGCAGACCAGACAGGGACACCGGGGAGCTGTTTTTT
>TRBV7-3|few|.|TRBJ2-2
CASSFDRTGELFF
TGTGCCAGCAGCTTCGACAGGACCGGGGAGCTGTTTTTT
>TRBV20-1|.|TRBD1|TRBJ1-2
CSARDRGEIFYGYTF
TGCAGTGCTAGAGACAGGGGGGAAATTTTCTATGGCTACACCTTC
>TRBV5-5|.|TRBD2|TRBJ2-3
CAGGAGGVTDTQYF
TGTGCCGGCGGCGCGGGGGGCGTTACAGATACGCAGTATTTT
>TRBV7-2|many|TRBD2|TRBJ2-1
CASSSGLAGTNEQFF
TGTGCCAGCAGCTCGGGACTAGCGGGGACAAATGAGCAGTTCTTC
>TRBV7-6|few|TRBD1|TRBJ1-1
CASSFPTGTAPNTEAFF
TGTGCCAGCAGCTTCCCGACCGGGACAGCTCCTAACACTGAAGCTTTCTTT
>TRBV12-3/TRBV12-4|.|.|TRBJ1-5
CASSLSRVGWPQHF
TGTGCCAGCAGTCTTTCAAGGGTCGGGTGGCCCCAGCATTTT
>TRBV28|many|TRBD1|TRBJ2-1
CASSSGTGHHNEQFF
TGTGCCAGCAGTTCCGGGACAGGGCACCACAATGAGCAGTTCTTC
>TRBV6-2/TRBV6-3|many|.|TRBJ1-5
CARGEPQHF
TGTGCCAGGGGGGAGCCCCAGCATTTT
>TRBV28|many|.|TRBJ2-5
CASSGGGGQETQYF
TGTGCCAGCAGTGGAGGGGGGGGCCAGGAGACCCAGTACTTC
>TRBV6-2/TRBV6-3|many|TRBD2|TRBJ2-2
CASSYPAGGVNTGELFF
TGTGCCAGCAGTTACCCCGCGGGGGGTGTGAACACCGGGGAGCTGTTTTTT
>TRBV7-2|many|TRBD2|TRBJ2-3
CASKSPGGADSPSDTQYF
TGTGCCAGCAAATCCCCGGGGGGGGCCGATTCGCCGTCCGATACGCAGTATTTT
>TRBV5-1|.|.|TRBJ2-5
CASSWSGTGQETQYF
TGCGCCAGCAGCTGGAGCGGGACAGGCCAAGAGACCCAGTACTTC
>TRBV7-2|many|TRBD1|TRBJ1-1
CASSDRANTEAFF
TGTGCCAGCAGCGACAGGGCGAACACTGAAGCTTTCTTT
>TRBV7-9|many|.|TRBJ1-5
CASSLGQHNQPQHF
TGTGCCAGCAGCTTGGGGCAGCACAATCAGCCCCAGCATTTT
>TRBV25-1|many|.|TRBJ1-2
CASLGTFDYGYTF
TGTGCCAGCCTCGGGACGTTCGACTATGGCTACACCTTC
>TRBV6-5|many|.|TRBJ1-1
CASSYRFNTEAFF
TGTGCCAGCAGTTACAGGTTTAACACTGAAGCTTTCTTT
>TRBV6-2/TRBV6-3|.|TRBD1|TRBJ2-5
CASRFGGQGGTQYF
TGTGCCAGCAGATTCGGGGGACAGGGGGGAACCCAGTACTTC
>TRBV28|many|.|TRBJ2-1
CASSPSMRVSYNEQFF
TGTGCCAGCAGCCCGAGTATGAGGGTATCCTACAATGAGCAGTTCTTC
>TRBV4-1|.|TRBD2|TRBJ2-3
CASSQERGVTDTQYF
TGCGCCAGCAGCCAAGAGCGGGGGGTCACAGATACGCAGTATTTT
>TRBV7-2|many|.|TRBJ1-2
CASSPGPSRNYGYTF
TGTGCCAGCAGCCCAGGGCCGTCTAGAAACTATGGCTACACCTTC
>TRBV20-1|many|.|TRBJ1-4
CSAAHGRKVREKLFF
TGCAGTGCTGCCCATGGGAGAAAGGTCCGAGAAAAACTGTTTTTT
>TRBV2|.|TRBD1|TRBJ2-2
CASSVTGVTGELFF
TGTGCCAGCAGTGTTACAGGGGTAACCGGGGAGCTGTTTTTT
>TRBV20-1|many|.|TRBJ2-1
CSVRAGWNPNEQFF
TGCAGTGTCAGGGCGGGGTGGAATCCCAATGAGCAGTTCTTC
>TRBV20-1|few|.|TRBJ2-1
CSARSPWQFF
TGCAGTGCTAGGTCCCCATGGCAGTTCTTC